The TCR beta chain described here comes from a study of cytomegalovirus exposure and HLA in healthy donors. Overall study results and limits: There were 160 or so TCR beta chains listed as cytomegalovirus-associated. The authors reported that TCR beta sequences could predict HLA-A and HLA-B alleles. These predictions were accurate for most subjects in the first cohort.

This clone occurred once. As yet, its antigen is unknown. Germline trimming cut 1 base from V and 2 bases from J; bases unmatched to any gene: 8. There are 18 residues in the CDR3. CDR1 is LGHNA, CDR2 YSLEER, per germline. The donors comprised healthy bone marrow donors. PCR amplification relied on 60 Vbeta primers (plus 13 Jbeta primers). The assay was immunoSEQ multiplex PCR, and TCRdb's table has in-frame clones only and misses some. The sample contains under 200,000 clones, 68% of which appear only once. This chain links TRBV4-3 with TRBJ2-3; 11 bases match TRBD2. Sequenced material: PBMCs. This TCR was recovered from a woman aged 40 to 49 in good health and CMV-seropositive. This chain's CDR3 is CASSQGPASGGYTDTQYF. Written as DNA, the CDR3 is TGCGCCAGCAGCCAAGGTCCGGCTAGCGGGGGGTACACAGATACGCAGTATTTT.